This record concerns one TCR beta chain sequence. This specimen belongs to a study of shared clonotypes between healthy human individuals. CDR3 length: 18 residues. Germline loops: CDR1 LNHDA, CDR2 SQIVND (reference sequence). Germline trimming cut 5 bases from V and 8 bases from J; bases unmatched to any gene: 20. This table comes from immunoSEQ multiplex PCR, and its TCRdb copy is limited to in-frame clones, with some not included. This sample yields 150,000 to 200,000 clones, of which approximately 92% are seen a single time; around 0.067% belongs to the top ten. The source material was naive CD4+ T cells sorted from blood. Stated subset: CD45RA+ positively selected. The chain uses TRBV19 and TRBJ2-1; 8 nucleotides align to TRBD2. The clonotype originates from a woman in her 30s in good health. The CDR3 reads CASSYMSKTSDIFHEQFF. CDR3 nucleotide sequence: TGTGCCAGTAGTTATATGAGTAAGACTAGCGATATTTTCCATGAGCAGTTCTTC. Full variable domain (rest looked up from reference TRBV19 and TRBJ2-1): DGGITQSPKYLFRKEGQNVTLSCEQNLNHDAMYWYRQDPGQGLRLIYYSQIVNDFQKGDIAEGYSVSREKKESFPLTVTSAQKNPTAFYLCASSYMSKTSDIFHEQFFGPGTRLTVL.